The entry that follows covers one T cell receptor (beta chain) sequence. V was pared by 5 bases and J by 6 bases, with 14 bases between. CDR1 and CDR2 (germline): SGHTA, FQGNSA. The CDR3 runs to 14 residues. In the study's own analysis: By means of reference gene primer amplification, nucleated cell counts were estimated. Repertoires were generated with immunoSEQ multiplex PCR, while TCRdb's copy carries only in-frame clones and drops some. V and J calls plus clone size are reproduced from that table; the DNA served to infer D and trimming. Among around 400,000 clones listed, about 90% were seen once. This specimen belongs to a study of blood T cell repertoires in COVID-19. In the study overall: COVID-19 samples from acute and convalescent phases originated in the United States, Italy and Spain. The cDNA or gDNA used as material had been derived from T cells, B-cell-depleted T cells, or PBMCs.

Participants were aged about 18 to 95 years, lived in roughly 23 US areas, and enrolled virtually. The chain carries TRBV7-2 and TRBJ2-1, with D possibly matching TRBD1 (5 bases). What was sequenced was PBMCs or T cells enriched from blood (not recorded which). This TCR was sampled from a woman aged 25 to 45 who had recovered from COVID-19. CDR3 DNA: TGTGCCAGCAGCACCAGGGTTACGGCCAATGAGCAGTTCTTC. This gives the protein CASSTRVTANEQFF.